Following are 15 T cell receptor beta chains from one sample sequenced in a study of Graves' ophthalmopathy and Graves' hyperthyroidism. TCR beta CDR3 amplification used RNA transcripts. The authors performed first-round RT-PCR with HTBI primers and then a second-round multiplex PCR. TCRdb ran MiXCR on the multiplex PCR reads and lists one entry per CDR3 protein. The table shows more than 1,000,000 distinct CDR3 sequences, with around a third occurring only once. The sequenced sample consisted of peripheral blood or thyroid tissue (not recorded which). These receptors came from an adult man with Graves' hyperthyroidism.

The chain carries TRBV10-3 and TRBJ2-7, with a possible D match to TRBD2 (7 bases). The CDR3 is 14 residues long. Trimming pared 9 bases from V and 6 bases from J, leaving 21 bases between. Germline V lookup: CDR1 ENHRY, CDR2 SYGVKD. CDR3 in amino acids: CAIKRGGDRIEQYF. Written as DNA, the CDR3 is TGTGCCATAAAGAGGGGGGGCGATAGAATCGAGCAGTACTTC.

In its sample, this clonotype was seen many times. The V call is TRBV12-3 or TRBV12-4, the J call TRBJ2-7; D may be TRBD2 (6 bases). CDR3 size: 15 residues. V lost 3 bases, J lost 0 bases, and 12 bases lay in between. In nucleotides, the CDR3 is TGTGCCAGCAGTTTCGGGGGAGATTCCTCCTACGAGCAGTACTTC. This gives the protein CASSFGGDSSYEQYF.

At least ten counts were recorded for this clonotype. J is TRBJ1-2 and V is TRBV9; 7 nucleotides line up with TRBD1. Germline loops: CDR1 SGDLS, CDR2 YYNGEE. V was clipped by 3 bases and J by 5 bases; unmatched bases: 10. The CDR3 is 15 amino acids. The CDR3 spells CASSEAGTAGYGYTF. In nucleotides, the CDR3 is TGTGCCAGCAGCGAAGCCGGGACAGCGGGATATGGCTACACCTTC.

Note on this clonotype: The germline gene is not matched at one end of the junction; a read error may be the cause. The CDR3 nucleotides are TGTGCCACCTCTTCCCGACCAAACGAGCATTACTTC. Translating gives CATSSRPNEHYF. V and J are TRBV10-2 and TRBJ2-7; no clear D gene. Germline CDR1 WSHSY, CDR2 SAAADI. This CDR3 is built from 12 residues.

The table lists this clonotype with many counts. The chain couples TRBV5-1 to TRBJ2-5; either TRBD1 or TRBD2 may fit D (7 bases each). V was trimmed by 4 bases and J by 1 base, leaving 11 bases between them. The CDR3 contains 14 residues. In germline, CDR1 is SGHRS, CDR2 YFSETQ. In nucleotides, the CDR3 is TGCGCCAGCAGCCGGGGGGACAGCCAAGAGACCCAGTACTTC. This encodes CASSRGDSQETQYF.

This clonotype was seen more than once but under ten times. V is TRBV25-1 and J is TRBJ1-1, with D perhaps TRBD1 (5 bases). Looked up from germline, CDR1 is MGHDK and CDR2 is SYGVNS. The CDR3 totals 14 residues. V was pared by 8 bases and J by 1 base, with 14 bases between. Written as DNA, the CDR3 is TGTGCCAGCTGTTCATTTGGGGGGAACACTGAAGCTTTCTTT. Protein product: CASCSFGGNTEAFF.

This chain connects TRBV12-3 or TRBV12-4 to TRBJ1-4; 7 nucleotides align to TRBD1. Losses at the gene ends were 5 bases for V and 7 bases for J; bases not matched to a gene: 7. The CDR3 has 14 residues. CDR3 nucleotide sequence: TGTGCCAGCAGTGGAGTATACAGGGGTGAAAAACTGTTTTTT. Translating gives CASSGVYRGEKLFF.

The chain carries TRBV5-6 and TRBJ1-5, with TRBD1 matching 10 bases. V was pared by 4 bases and J by 6 bases, with 7 bases of the junction left unmatched. The CDR3 spans 15 residues. Germline V gene data show CDR1 as SGHDT and CDR2 as YYEEEE. The CDR3 DNA reads TGTGCCAGCAGCCAGGGACAGGGGAAGACTCAGCCCCAGCATTTT. The encoded protein is CASSQGQGKTQPQHF.

The chain has TRBV10-3 and TRBJ1-1; no clear D. Between the trimmed V and J ends, which lost 6 bases and 2 bases, there was a span of 16 bases. The CDR3 contains 15 residues. CDR1 is ENHRY, CDR2 SYGVKD, per germline. The CDR3 sequence is CAIRVTASGNTEAFF. For the CDR3, the DNA is TGTGCCATCAGGGTCACAGCCTCTGGAAACACTGAAGCTTTCTTT.

The table lists this clonotype with many counts. The chain carries TRBV24-1 and TRBJ2-2; the match to TRBD2 covers 14 bases. The CDR3 sequence is 20 residues long. The germline CDR1 and CDR2 sequences are KGHDR and SFDVKD. The V gene end was trimmed by 1 base and the J gene end by 5 bases; junction bases not matched to a gene: 11. CDR3 in amino acids: CATSDLGQPGLAGVTGELFF. As DNA, the CDR3 is TGTGCCACCAGTGATTTAGGACAGCCGGGACTAGCGGGAGTTACCGGGGAGCTGTTTTTT.

The sample holds many counts of this clonotype. The gene calls are TRBV20-1 and TRBJ2-7; D is perhaps TRBD1 (5 bases). Germline CDR1 reads DFQATT; CDR2 reads SNEGSKA (reference sequence). V lost 7 bases, J lost 4 bases, and 14 bases lay in between. The CDR3 has 12 amino acids. CDR3 nucleotide sequence: TGCAGTGTCTCGGACAAATTGTACGAGCAGTACTTC. Encoded protein: CSVSDKLYEQYF.

The CDR3 DNA follows: TGTGCCTGGGGGGGTGATAATCAGCCCCAGCATTTT. Amino acid sequence: CAWGGDNQPQHF. V gene TRBV30 combines with J gene TRBJ1-5; TRBD1 is a possible D gene (5 bases). The CDR3 is 12 residues long. Germline values: CDR1 GTSNPN, CDR2 SVGIG (reference sequence). V was pared by 5 bases and J by 4 bases, with 9 bases between.

This sequence joins TRBV7-2 and TRBJ2-7; the D gene is possibly TRBD1 (6 bases). The V end was cut by 1 base, the J end by 3 bases, with 22 bases between. Germline V lookup: CDR1 SGHTA, CDR2 FQGNSA. The length of the CDR3 is 18 residues. The CDR3 DNA follows: TGTGCCAGCAGCTTAGACGGCAGGGGATATAGACTTTACTACGAGCAGTACTTC. It specifies CASSLDGRGYRLYYEQYF.

The chain carries TRBV19 and TRBJ1-5; D is perhaps TRBD1 (5 bases). Trimming took 5 bases from V and 5 from J, leaving 22 bases between them. The CDR3 consists of 17 residues. Germline V gives CDR1 LNHDA, CDR2 SQIVND (reference sequence). CDR3 bases: TGTGCCAGTAGTCGTTGGGGCCTCTCTGGGGTGGATCAGCCCCAGCATTTT. It specifies CASSRWGLSGVDQPQHF.

This clonotype was found a few times. The chain recombines TRBV28 with TRBJ2-7, with 7 bases aligning to TRBD1. The CDR3 length is 13 residues. Losses at the gene ends were 3 bases for V and 5 bases for J; bases not matched to a gene: 4. Germline loops: CDR1 MDHEN, CDR2 SYDVKM. The DNA for the CDR3 is TGTGCCAGCAGTTTGAGGGGGCTGGACGAGCAGTACTTC. As protein: CASSLRGLDEQYF.